The rows below give T cell receptor beta chains drawn from one sample of a study of blood T cell repertoires in COVID-19. TCRdb's copy holds only in-frame clones and misses some; the assay was immunoSEQ multiplex PCR. Of 150,000 to 200,000 clones in the sample, about 80% are singletons; the top ten hold approximately 6.9%. The sequenced material came from peripheral blood. Receptors originate from a man aged 55 to 70 with acute or convalescent COVID-19. The CDR3 runs from the conserved cysteine through the conserved F or W.

length: 13
V: TRBV4-2
CDR3: CASRRTGNNEQFF

length: 13
V: TRBV5-4
CDR3: CASSMAVTDTQYF

length: 14
V: TRBV6-4
CDR3: CASSDAIHGDTQYF

length: 15
V: TRBV10-2
CDR3: CASGDRGLFGNTIYF

length: 15
V: TRBV28
CDR3: CASSFSQGYNQPQHF

length: 14
V: TRBV4-3
CDR3: CASSQGSNGLPTFF

length: 15
V: TRBV19
CDR3: CASSSRQGEGYEQYF

length: 14
V: TRBV18
CDR3: CASSHRDRVTEAFF

length: 19
V: TRBV30
CDR3: CAWSRGHLGLSATNEKLFF

length: 14
V: TRBV10-3
CDR3: CAISTRQVGTEAFF

length: 15
V: TRBV2
CDR3: CASSESPQPADTQYF

length: 14
V: TRBV5-1
CDR3: CASSLEGQNYGYTF

length: 14
V: TRBV4-3
CDR3: CASSQDLLAGELFF

length: 13
V: TRBV30
CDR3: CAWSVNSHSPLHF

length: 15
V: TRBV25-1
CDR3: CASSDLRGPGNTIYF

length: 12
V: TRBV2
CDR3: CASRMGLFEAFF

length: 11
V: TRBV7-2
CDR3: CASTQGAAQYF

length: 15
V: TRBV19
CDR3: CASRSLGQGNQPQHF

length: 14
V: TRBV11-2
CDR3: CASSLGGLRDAAFF

length: 13
V: TRBV19
CDR3: CASNLGTDYGYTF

length: 16
V: TRBV23-1
CDR3: CASSQSRTAYNSPLHF

length: 14
V: TRBV2
CDR3: CASSRQYSNQPQHF

length: 16
V: TRBV11-2
CDR3: CASSPPAGGIRSPLHF

length: 16
V: TRBV12-5
CDR3: CASGLKAGGPRDTQYF

length: 16
V: TRBV9
CDR3: CASSVDLAGAYNEQFF

length: 17
V: TRBV7-8
CDR3: CASARTVSTTGAYGYTF

length: 15
V: TRBV6-6
CDR3: CASSYSAGTADTQYF

length: 16
V: TRBV27
CDR3: CASSLSGPFISGELFF

length: 15
V: TRBV4-3
CDR3: CASSRSGQGSTEAFF

length: 13
V: TRBV4-3
CDR3: CASSQADRAGYTF

length: 15
V: TRBV28
CDR3: CASSSGQGGNTEAFF

length: 14
V: TRBV6-5
CDR3: CASSGRVSTDTQYF

length: 16
V: TRBV27
CDR3: CASSLSYRGERSPLHF

length: 18
V: TRBV5-1
CDR3: CASSLQGPLSSYNSPLHF

length: 15
V: TRBV4-2
CDR3: CASSHGGDRGNTIYF

length: 15
V: TRBV6-1
CDR3: CASSELRGNNQPQHF

length: 13
V: TRBV12-3/TRBV12-4
CDR3: CASSRGLNGEAFF

length: 14
V: TRBV25-1
CDR3: CASSAAGTGNGYTF

length: 16
V: TRBV10-1
CDR3: CASSESLAGGYNEQFF

length: 14
V: TRBV19
CDR3: CASTAGGIINEQFF

length: 11
V: TRBV27
CDR3: CASSLADTQYF

length: 14
V: TRBV6-6
CDR3: CASSLSGAAEKLFF

length: 15
V: TRBV9
CDR3: CASSPSGGGRNEQFF

length: 15
V: TRBV9
CDR3: CASSVGSGRTDTQYF

length: 16
V: TRBV5-6
CDR3: CASSLQGTGTGNTIYF

length: 16
V: TRBV7-2
CDR3: CASSLAGEGVNEKLFF

length: 16
V: TRBV4-2
CDR3: CASSRVAGDSNQPQHF

length: 16
V: TRBV6-2/TRBV6-3
CDR3: CASSPLKWSGNQPQHF

length: 11
V: TRBV7-2
CDR3: CASSLNRVLFF

length: 17
V: TRBV19
CDR3: CASRQDRVVSGANVLTF

length: 14
V: TRBV4-2
CDR3: CASSQGEAKNIQYF

length: 14
V: TRBV19
CDR3: CASSISTERREQFF

length: 15
V: TRBV5-8
CDR3: CASSHRQPSGNTIYF

length: 15
V: TRBV2
CDR3: CASSGKHDSNQPQHF